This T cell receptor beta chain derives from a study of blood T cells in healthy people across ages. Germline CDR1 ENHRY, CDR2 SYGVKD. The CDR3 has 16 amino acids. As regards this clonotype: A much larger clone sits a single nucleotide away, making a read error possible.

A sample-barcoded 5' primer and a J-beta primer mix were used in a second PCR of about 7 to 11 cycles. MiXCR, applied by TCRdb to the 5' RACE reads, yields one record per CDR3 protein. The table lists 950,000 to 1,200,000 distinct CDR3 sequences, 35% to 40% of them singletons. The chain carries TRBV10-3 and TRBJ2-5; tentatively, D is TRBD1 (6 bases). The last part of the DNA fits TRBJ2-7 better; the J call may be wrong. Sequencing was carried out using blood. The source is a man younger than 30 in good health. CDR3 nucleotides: TGTGCCATCAGTGAGAGGCAGGGGTTGGCATACTACGAGCAGTACTTC. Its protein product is CAISERQGLAYYEQYF.